A single sample gave rise to the 13 T cell receptor beta chains below, sequenced in a study of cytomegalovirus exposure and HLA in healthy donors. The PCR contained 60 Vbeta and 13 Jbeta primers. The method was immunoSEQ multiplex PCR; TCRdb's version includes in-frame clones alone and lacks a portion of them. The repertoire consists of 250,000 to 350,000 clones, with just over 70% occurring once and the leading ten covering around 2%. The sample consisted of PBMCs. The receptors were gathered from a female donor in good health and CMV-seronegative.

The chain combines TRBV18 with TRBJ2-2; weak D call: TRBD2 (5 bases). The V end was cut by 2 bases, the J end by 2 bases, with 9 bases between. Per germline, CDR1 KGHSH and CDR2 LQKENI. This CDR3 comprises 15 residues. The CDR3 DNA sequence: TGTGCCAGCTCACCAAGAGGGAGTAACACCGGGGAGCTGTTTTTT. Its translation: CASSPRGSNTGELFF.

This clone was seen only a few times. The J gene is TRBJ1-1, the V gene TRBV6-4; 7 bases fit TRBD1. The CDR3 totals 15 residues. J was trimmed by 4 bases and V by 4 bases; bases with no gene match: 9. CDR1 MRHNA and CDR2 SNTAGT come from the germline V gene. CDR3 bases: TGTGCCAGCAGTGCCACAGCAGGGGGTACCACTGAAGCTTTCTTT. Its protein is CASSATAGGTTEAFF.

The CDR3 loop is CASSSRSVRGTGELFF. The DNA of the CDR3 is TGTGCCAGTAGTTCCCGCTCGGTAAGAGGTACCGGGGAGCTGTTTTTT. V is TRBV19 and J is TRBJ2-2; D call uncertain. The CDR3 extends over 16 amino acids. V shed 5 bases and J shed 5 bases, with 18 bases lying between them. Per the germline V gene, CDR1 is LNHDA and CDR2 is SQIVND (reference sequence).

The genes are TRBV25-1 and TRBJ2-3; D may be TRBD1 (6 bases). This CDR3 is built from 14 residues. Deletions cut 5 bases from V and 0 bases from J, with 9 bases between. Germline CDR1 is MGHDK and CDR2 is SYGVNS. The CDR3, as DNA: TGTGCCAGCAGTCATACAGGGAGCACAGATACGCAGTATTTT. Its protein product is CASSHTGSTDTQYF.

The chain links TRBV5-1 to TRBJ2-1; 8 bases map to TRBD2. The J segment lost 7 bases and the V segment lost 1 base, leaving 7 bases of the junction unmatched. The CDR3 has 15 amino acids. CDR1 and CDR2 from the germline V gene are SGHRS and YFSETQ. CDR3 sequence (DNA): TGCGCCAGCAGCTTGCTTAGCGGGAACCTAAATGAGCAGTTCTTC. It encodes CASSLLSGNLNEQFF.

A word on this clone: Relative to the germline gene, one junction end is altered; a read error may explain this. The V and J genes are TRBV7-9 and TRBJ1-1; a weak D match, TRBD1 (6 bases). CDR3 length equals 15 residues. Germline CDR1 reads SEHNR; CDR2 reads FQNEAQ (reference sequence). The CDR3 protein is CSSSGGLQGSTEAFF. CDR3 DNA sequence: TGTTCCAGCAGCGGGGGATTACAGGGTAGTACTGAAGCTTTCTTT.

The V call is TRBV5-1, the J call TRBJ1-6, with TRBD1 identical over 7 bases. The CDR3 contains 15 residues. The trim removed 0 bases at V and 9 bases at J, leaving 6 bases unmatched. CDR1 SGHRS and CDR2 YFSETQ come from the germline V gene. The CDR3 region is CASSLDTGESSPLHF. CDR3 in DNA: TGCGCCAGCAGCTTGGATACAGGGGAATCTTCACCCCTCCACTTT.

This chain uses TRBV7-3 with TRBJ1-1; TRBD1 might be the D (6 bases). From germline, CDR1 is SGHTA and CDR2 FQGTGA. Trimming removed 5 bases from V and 4 bases from J, with 14 bases in between. The CDR3 totals 14 residues. CDR3 region: CASSPTGHSTEAFF. The CDR3 nucleotides read TGTGCCAGCAGCCCGACGGGACATTCCACTGAAGCTTTCTTT.

This chain joins TRBV10-3 and TRBJ2-5, with 8 bases fitting TRBD2. This CDR3 spans 12 amino acids. Trimming removed 7 bases from V and 5 bases from J; junction bases left unmatched: 3. Germline-derived CDR1 and CDR2 are ENHRY and SYGVKD. CDR3 protein: CAINPGGETQYF. The CDR3 nucleotides read TGTGCCATCAACCCGGGGGGGGAGACCCAGTACTTC.

The chain joins TRBV5-4 to TRBJ2-7; 11 bases are a match to TRBD2. Germline V gives CDR1 SGHNT, CDR2 YYREEE (reference sequence). The junction had 7 bases not matched to a gene; V was cut back by 5 bases and J by 6 bases. This CDR3 comprises 14 residues. The CDR3 reads CASRLAGGNVEQYF. In DNA, the CDR3 is TGTGCCAGCAGATTAGCGGGAGGGAACGTCGAGCAGTACTTC.

This sequence joins TRBV11-2 and TRBJ2-1; 7 bases line up with TRBD2. Losses at the gene ends were 5 bases for V and 7 bases for J; bases not matched to a gene: 11. The CDR3 is made up of 15 amino acids. The germline CDR1 and CDR2 sequences are SGHAT and FQNNGV. The CDR3 loop reads CASSERDYRWNEQFF. For the CDR3, the DNA is TGTGCCAGCAGCGAACGGGACTATCGTTGGAATGAGCAGTTCTTC.

The gene calls are TRBV12-5 and TRBJ1-2, with D unclear. Looked up from germline, CDR1 is LGHNT and CDR2 is FRNRAP. With 0 bases removed from V and 4 bases from J, the gap between germline ends came to 12 bases. The CDR3 loop spans 15 amino acids. The CDR3, as DNA: TGTGCTAGTGGTTTGGTACGAGGGCTGTCCTATGGCTACACCTTC. It is translated as CASGLVRGLSYGYTF.

The chain couples TRBV19 to TRBJ2-1, with D possibly TRBD2 on 5 matching bases. The CDR3 loop spans 11 amino acids. Germline CDR1 is LNHDA and CDR2 is SQIVND (reference sequence). Trimming stripped 2 bases from V and 9 bases from J, with 5 bases between. The CDR3 here is CASSILAEQFF. The CDR3 region has the DNA TGTGCCAGTAGTATACTAGCTGAGCAGTTCTTC.